The count of the clone carrying this T cell receptor beta chain is one. What it recognizes is unknown. These data come from a study of PD-1 blockade in classical Hodgkin lymphoma. Relapses following autologous stem cell transplantation were seen in all patients, with brentuximab vedotin exposure varying. Method: immunoSEQ multiplex PCR; TCRdb's copy keeps in-frame clones and lacks some. The sample holds approximately 99,000 clones, 89% seen once. Germline CDR1 is MNHNY and CDR2 is SVGAGI (reference sequence). Between the trimmed V and J ends, which lost 7 bases and 0 bases, there was a span of 10 bases. The CDR3 contains 14 residues. General study results and limits: Healthy donors reportedly exceeded newly diagnosed patients in baseline TCR diversity. Complete responders possessed baseline diversity comparable to newly diagnosed patients. What caused the repertoire differences, perhaps disease activity or prior therapy, remains undefined. By C4D1 there was a significant rise in CD4+ TCR diversity but not in CD8+ TCR diversity.

The V gene is TRBV6-6, the J gene TRBJ1-3; D unclear. This TCR derives from a human donor with classical Hodgkin lymphoma. The source material was peripheral blood mononuclear cells (PBMCs), sampled before the second cycle of nivolumab. The CDR3 DNA reads TGTGCCAGCAACCCAGACCGCTCTGGAAACACCATATATTTT. As protein: CASNPDRSGNTIYF.